This T cell receptor (beta chain) derives from a study of shared clonotypes between healthy human individuals. Libraries were prepared by immunoSEQ multiplex PCR; TCRdb keeps only in-frame clonotypes and omits some of them. The data hold approximately 1.1 million clones, with 75% to 80% observed a single time. The receptor was derived from a man in his late teens or twenties in good health. Some clones in this sample may be carry-over from other donors' samples. Sequencing used memory CD4+ T cells from PBMCs. The subset denotes: CD45RA-negative fraction.

Here the CDR3 DNA reads TGTGCCAGCAGCTCCGGGACAGGGGTGAACGAGCAGTACTTC. As protein: CASSSGTGVNEQYF. The chain joins TRBV7-9 to TRBJ2-7, with TRBD1 identical over 10 bases. Germline values: CDR1 SEHNR, CDR2 FQNEAQ (reference sequence). The CDR3 length is 14 residues. The trim removed 4 bases at V and 5 bases at J, leaving 5 bases unmatched.